The present entry profiles one TCR beta chain with its context. Its antigen is undetermined. This entry comes from a study of cytomegalovirus exposure and HLA in healthy donors. General study results and limits: The study reported that TCR beta sequences accurately predicted HLA-A and HLA-B alleles in most subjects. It was 164 TCR beta chains that were listed as cytomegalovirus-associated. One variant, a missense change in DCLRE1C, was linked in a later analysis to TCR beta V- and J-gene trimming.

PCR involved 60 Vbeta and 13 Jbeta primers. The repertoire was sequenced with immunoSEQ multiplex PCR; TCRdb's copy has only in-frame clones and lacks some. Among some 130,000 clones, about 80% were seen once, and the ten largest hold 1.2%. The CDR3 consists of 14 residues. Trimming cost V 9 bases and J 7 bases, with 18 bases left between them. Germline CDR1 is LNHDA and CDR2 is SQIVND (reference sequence). The sample consisted of PBMCs. The chain recombines TRBV19 with TRBJ2-2; maybe TRBD1 (6 bases). The source of this sequence is a girl aged 2-10 years in good health and CMV-seronegative. The CDR3 DNA is TGTGCCAGCCGTAAGGGGGATTACGACGGGGAGCTGTTTTTT. It translates to CASRKGDYDGELFF.